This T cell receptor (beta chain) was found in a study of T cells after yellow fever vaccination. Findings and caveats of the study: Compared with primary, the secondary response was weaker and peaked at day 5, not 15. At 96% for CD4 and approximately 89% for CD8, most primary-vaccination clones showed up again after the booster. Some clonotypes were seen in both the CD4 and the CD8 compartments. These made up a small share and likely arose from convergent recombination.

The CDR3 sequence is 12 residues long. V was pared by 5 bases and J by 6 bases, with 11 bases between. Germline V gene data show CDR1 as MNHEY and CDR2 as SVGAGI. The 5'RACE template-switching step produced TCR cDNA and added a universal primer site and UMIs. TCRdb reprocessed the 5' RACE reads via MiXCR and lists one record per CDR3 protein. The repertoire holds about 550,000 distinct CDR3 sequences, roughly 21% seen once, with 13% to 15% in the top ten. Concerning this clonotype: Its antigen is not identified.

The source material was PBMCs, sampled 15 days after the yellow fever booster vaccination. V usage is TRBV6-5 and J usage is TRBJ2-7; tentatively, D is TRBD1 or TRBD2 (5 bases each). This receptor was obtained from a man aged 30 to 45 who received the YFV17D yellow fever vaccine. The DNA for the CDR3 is TGTGCCAGCAGTACCGGGGCCAGCGAGCAGTACTTC. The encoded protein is CASSTGASEQYF.